The clone carrying this TCR beta chain was found once. The Seattle patients, enrolled during active infection, were followed longitudinally. The data derive from a study of blood T cell repertoires in COVID-19. Study-wide background: The samples span acute and convalescent COVID-19 from the United States, Italy and Spain. PBMCs, B-cell-depleted T cells, or T cells were the source of the cDNA or gDNA that made up the material.

As processed by the authors: For nucleated cells, counts were estimated from reference gene primer amplification. Clones were sequenced by immunoSEQ multiplex PCR, and TCRdb holds only the in-frame ones, with some missing. The DNA was the basis for D and trimming; V, J and clone size are from that table. The sample lists about 170,000 clones, around 81% seen once, with around 8.9% in the top ten. The V end was cut by 4 bases, the J end by 6 bases, with 17 bases between. Germline V lookup: CDR1 MDHEN, CDR2 SYDVKM. The CDR3 has 15 amino acids. Material for sequencing was peripheral blood. The chain couples TRBV28 to TRBJ2-3; D remains ambiguous. The source is a woman older than 75 with COVID-19, enrolled during active disease. The chain's CDR3 is CASSSALVAGDTQYF. The DNA for the CDR3 is TGTGCCAGCAGTTCTGCCTTGGTGGCTGGTGATACGCAGTATTTT.